The 28 T cell receptor beta chains below all came from one sample that was sequenced in a study of blood T cell repertoires in COVID-19. Some clones are missing from TCRdb's copy, which holds only in-frame ones; the method was immunoSEQ multiplex PCR. The data hold around 140,000 clones, with 80% to 90% observed a single time. Sequencing was carried out using peripheral blood. The receptor set was obtained from a man older than 75 with acute or convalescent COVID-19.

CDR3 sequence: CASRATGTGANVLTF. In DNA, the CDR3 is TGTGCCAGCAGAGCTACAGGGACTGGGGCCAACGTCCTGACTTTC. The chain links TRBV6-5 to TRBJ2-6, with D possibly matching TRBD1 (6 bases). V was shortened by 6 bases and J by 2 bases, with 11 bases between the two germline ends. Germline-derived CDR1 and CDR2 are MNHEY and SVGAGI. The CDR3 sequence is 15 residues long.

The V and J genes are TRBV28 and TRBJ2-7, with TRBD2 as a possible D gene (6 bases). Trimming removed 8 bases at V and 9 bases at J, with 23 bases between. The CDR3 contains 14 residues. The germline V gene encodes CDR1 MDHEN and CDR2 SYDVKM. For the CDR3, the DNA is TGTGCCAGCTCGGCGGGGACCGGGAGAGCATGGCAGTACTTC. It is translated as CASSAGTGRAWQYF.

The chain recombines TRBV21-1 with TRBJ2-1; the table calls TRBD2, which could not be checked here. TRBV21-1 is tagged as a pseudogene. The CDR3 has 17 residues. The DNA of the CDR3 is TGTGCCAGCAGTCCGAAGGGACTAGCGGGAGGGAAAAATGAGCAGTTCTTC. As protein: CASSPKGLAGGKNEQFF.

This rearrangement joins TRBV6-5 to TRBJ2-5; 9 bases are shared with TRBD1. V dropped 5 bases and J dropped 5; count of bases not matched to a gene: 9. The CDR3 spans 15 residues. Germline-derived CDR1 and CDR2 are MNHEY and SVGAGI. The CDR3 coding sequence is TGTGCCAGCAGTCCCGGGACAGGGTTTGTGGAGACCCAGTACTTC. Translation gives CASSPGTGFVETQYF.

The chain links TRBV3-1 (or the pseudogene TRBV3-2) to TRBJ2-2; D is possibly TRBD2 (5 bases). Germline values: CDR1 LGHDT, CDR2 YNNKEL (reference sequence). V lost 1 base and J lost 2, with 11 bases in between. The CDR3 spans 16 residues. The chain's CDR3 is CASSQVRTGNTGELFF. Here the CDR3 DNA reads TGTGCCAGCAGCCAAGTTAGGACGGGAAACACCGGGGAGCTGTTTTTT.

The rearrangement joins TRBV24-1 to TRBJ2-3, with D possibly matching TRBD2 (5 bases). Trimming removed 4 bases at V and 0 bases at J, with 10 bases between. This CDR3 is built from 15 residues. Germline loops: CDR1 KGHDR, CDR2 SFDVKD. CDR3 amino acids: CATSDLARSTDTQYF. CDR3 coding DNA: TGTGCCACCAGTGACCTAGCCCGAAGCACAGATACGCAGTATTTT.

The rearrangement joins TRBV3-1 (or the pseudogene TRBV3-2) to TRBJ2-1; maybe TRBD2 (5 bases). From germline, CDR1 is LGHDT and CDR2 YNNKEL (reference sequence). This CDR3 contains 13 residues. Trimming took 4 bases from V and 8 from J, leaving 12 bases between them. CDR3 bases: TGTGCCAGCAGCCGCCCGACTACCCATGAGCAGTTCTTC. Translated: CASSRPTTHEQFF.

This clone has more than one count but fewer than ten. V and J are TRBV7-2 and TRBJ1-2, with 7 bases aligning to TRBD1. Germline-derived CDR1 and CDR2 are SGHTA and FQGNSA. CDR3 size: 17 residues. The V gene end was trimmed by 5 bases and the J gene end by 4 bases; junction bases not matched to a gene: 16. The CDR3 is CASSTQSGGQSGYGYTF. The CDR3 DNA reads TGTGCCAGCAGCACTCAGTCAGGGGGACAGTCTGGCTATGGCTACACCTTC.

V is TRBV29-1 and J is TRBJ2-5; 8 bases are shared with TRBD2. The CDR3 is made up of 15 amino acids. Germline CDR1 reads SQVTM; CDR2 reads ANQGSEA. The junction had 5 bases not matched to a gene; V was cut back by 2 bases and J by 0 bases. The CDR3 reads CSVEWRGAYQETQYF. The CDR3 region has the DNA TGCAGCGTTGAATGGCGGGGGGCCTACCAAGAGACCCAGTACTTC. The full variable domain, with the rest looked up from reference TRBV29-1 and TRBJ2-5, is SAVISQKPSRDICQRGTSLTIQCQVDSQVTMMFWYRQQPGQSLTLIATANQGSEATYESGFVIDKFPISRPNLTFSTLTVSNMSPEDSSIYLCSVEWRGAYQETQYFGPGTRLLVL.

The V gene is TRBV12-3 or TRBV12-4, the J gene TRBJ2-7; TRBD2 matches at 11 bases. The CDR3 loop spans 12 amino acids. Losses at the gene ends were 6 bases for V and 6 bases for J; bases not matched to a gene: 1. CDR3 region: CASSTSGGEQYF. In DNA, the CDR3 is TGTGCCAGCAGCACTAGCGGGGGCGAGCAGTACTTC.

The chain employs TRBV3-1 (or the pseudogene TRBV3-2) and TRBJ2-7, with TRBD1 matching 8 bases. Losses at the gene ends were 4 bases for V and 3 bases for J; bases not matched to a gene: 8. The CDR3 totals 15 residues. The germline gives CDR1 LGHDT, CDR2 YNNKEL (reference sequence). The CDR3 nucleotides read TGTGCCAGCAGCCTCGGACAGGGAGAGGTCTACGAGCAGTACTTC. Translated, it gives CASSLGQGEVYEQYF.

This chain joins TRBV5-4 and TRBJ2-1; D is possibly TRBD2 (8 bases). There are 17 residues in the CDR3. Germline CDR1 reads SGHNT; CDR2 reads YYREEE (reference sequence). V shed 0 bases and J shed 5 bases, with 18 bases lying between them. Written as DNA, the CDR3 is TGTGCCAGCAGCTTGGAAACGGGAGGGGGCGCCCACAATGAGCAGTTCTTC. Its translation is CASSLETGGGAHNEQFF.

The rearrangement uses TRBV7-2 and TRBJ2-2; D possibly corresponds to TRBD1 (6 bases). V was clipped by 6 bases and J by 7 bases, with 15 bases between them. The germline gives CDR1 SGHTA, CDR2 FQGNSA. This CDR3 spans 14 amino acids. The DNA for the CDR3 is TGTGCCAGCAGTCTAGATGGGGGCGTCGGGGAGCTGTTTTTT. This gives the protein CASSLDGGVGELFF.

The chain carries TRBV6-5 and TRBJ1-1, with 8 positions matching TRBD1. The CDR3 loop spans 13 amino acids. V lost 8 bases and J lost 1; bases outside the gene matches: 3. The germline CDR1 and CDR2 sequences are MNHEY and SVGAGI. As DNA, the CDR3 is TGTGCCAGCGGGGACAGGCGGAACACTGAAGCTTTCTTT. Amino acids: CASGDRRNTEAFF.

This clone showed up many times. The CDR3 DNA is TGTGCCAGCAGCTTAGCTGAGCTCTCTGGGGAGCTGTTTTTT. Translated, it gives CASSLAELSGELFF. The chain is built from TRBV7-6 and TRBJ2-2, with D uncertain. V was clipped by 0 bases and J by 8 bases, with 10 bases between them. CDR1 SGHVS and CDR2 FNYEAQ come from the germline V gene. The CDR3 covers 14 residues.

The chain carries TRBV4-2 and TRBJ2-1; D is unresolved. CDR3 length: 14 amino acids. V was pared by 1 base and J by 7 bases, with 11 bases between. Germline assignment: CDR1 LGHNA and CDR2 YNFKEQ. The CDR3 nucleotides are TGTGCCAGCAGCCAAGGGCCCCTCGCAAATGAGCAGTTCTTC. Amino acid sequence: CASSQGPLANEQFF.

V and J are TRBV15 and TRBJ1-4, with 7 bases that match TRBD1. Germline V gene data show CDR1 as LNHNV and CDR2 as YYDKDF (reference sequence). J gave up 7 bases and V 4 bases, and 9 bases lay outside the gene matches. The CDR3 is 15 residues long. CDR3 sequence reads: CATSNRQGGGEKLFF. The CDR3 DNA is TGTGCCACCAGCAACCGACAGGGTGGGGGTGAAAAACTGTTTTTT.

This sequence joins TRBV10-3 and TRBJ2-3; tentative D call: TRBD1 (5 bases). Germline values: CDR1 ENHRY, CDR2 SYGVKD. Trimming removed 1 base from V and 0 bases from J, with 8 bases in between. The CDR3 has 15 amino acids. CDR3 nucleotides: TGTGCCATCAGTGAGTTTGACAGTAGCACAGATACGCAGTATTTT. Translated: CAISEFDSSTDTQYF.

The gene calls are TRBV24-1 and TRBJ2-1; TRBD1 matches 9 bases. Germline CDR1 is KGHDR and CDR2 is SFDVKD. CDR3 length: 15 amino acids. V was pared by 4 bases and J by 5 bases, with 5 bases of the junction left unmatched. CDR3 DNA sequence: TGTGCCACCAGTGAACCACGGGACAGGGACAATGAGCAGTTCTTC. Its translation is CATSEPRDRDNEQFF.

This clone was found once. The rearrangement links TRBV12-5 to TRBJ1-5, with 10 bases lining up with TRBD1. Germline trimming cut 1 base from V and 1 base from J; bases unmatched to any gene: 10. The CDR3 totals 19 residues. The germline gives CDR1 LGHNT, CDR2 FRNRAP. The CDR3 region is CASGLGKPGQGISNQPQHF. The CDR3 DNA follows: TGTGCTAGTGGTTTGGGCAAACCGGGACAGGGGATAAGCAATCAGCCCCAGCATTTT.

This clone was seen once. The rearrangement uses TRBV4-1 and TRBJ2-5; TRBD2 agrees at 13 bases. Germline loops: CDR1 MGHRA, CDR2 YSYEKL. Unmatched junction bases numbered 8, after V lost 4 bases and J lost 3 bases. The CDR3 runs to 17 residues. CDR3 in DNA: TGCGCCAGCAGCCCCGGCATAGGACTAGCGGGAGAAGAGACCCAGTACTTC. The encoded protein is CASSPGIGLAGEETQYF.

The J gene is TRBJ2-2, the V gene TRBV5-1; 7 bases line up with TRBD1. V was pared by 2 bases and J by 4 bases, with 5 bases of the junction left unmatched. The CDR3 covers 15 residues. From germline, CDR1 is SGHRS and CDR2 YFSETQ. CDR3: CASSFRDRSTGELFF. CDR3 DNA sequence: TGCGCCAGCAGCTTCCGGGACAGATCCACCGGGGAGCTGTTTTTT. Based on the CDR3 plus reference TRBV5-1 and TRBJ2-2, the full variable domain is KAGVTQTPRYLIKTRGQQVTLSCSPISGHRSVSWYQQTPGQGLQFLFEYFSETQRNKGNFPGRFSGRQFSNSRSEMNVSTLELGDSALYLCASSFRDRSTGELFFGEGSRLTVL.

V and J are TRBV24-1 and TRBJ2-1, with D possibly matching TRBD2 (6 bases). Germline V gene data show CDR1 as KGHDR and CDR2 as SFDVKD. V was clipped by 5 bases and J by 6 bases, with 19 bases between them. The CDR3 is made up of 16 amino acids. The CDR3 spells CATSAHAPQAGNEQFF. The CDR3 DNA follows: TGTGCCACCAGTGCTCATGCCCCCCAAGCGGGCAATGAGCAGTTCTTC.

The J gene is TRBJ1-6, the V gene TRBV7-8; 9 bases line up with TRBD1. Germline trimming cut 4 bases from V and 10 bases from J; bases unmatched to any gene: 17. Germline-derived CDR1 and CDR2 are SGHVS and FQNEAQ. The CDR3 is 18 residues long. CDR3 nucleotides: TGTGCCAGCAGCTCTGGTCGTTCACAGGGGGCAAGAGGCTCACCCCTCCACTTT. Its protein is CASSSGRSQGARGSPLHF.

This clone was counted only a few times. The V call is TRBV5-5, the J call TRBJ1-6; a possible D gene is TRBD1 (5 bases). CDR3 length: 15 amino acids. Germline V gene lookup returns CDR1 SGHKS and CDR2 YYEKEE (reference sequence). Trimming removed 3 bases from V and 7 bases from J, with 14 bases in between. CDR3 residues: CASSYTPGINSPLHF. For the CDR3, the DNA is TGTGCCAGCAGCTATACCCCAGGGATCAATTCACCCCTCCACTTT.

This clone is a singleton in its sample. The chain carries TRBV7-3 and TRBJ2-3; 11 bases fit TRBD2. The CDR3 is 17 amino acids. The J segment lost 2 bases and the V segment lost 5 bases, leaving 9 bases of the junction unmatched. The germline V gene encodes CDR1 SGHTA and CDR2 FQGTGA. The CDR3 DNA sequence: TGTGCCAGCAGCCCGGGCCTAGCGGGAGGATTCACAGATACGCAGTATTTT. Its translation is CASSPGLAGGFTDTQYF.

This sequence joins TRBV29-1 and TRBJ2-5, with a possible D match to TRBD1 (5 bases). V was shortened by 6 bases and J by 5 bases, with 10 bases between the two germline ends. The CDR3 extends over 11 amino acids. The germline gives CDR1 SQVTM, CDR2 ANQGSEA. The CDR3 coding sequence is TGCAGCGTGCGCAGGGCGGAGACCCAGTACTTC. As protein: CSVRRAETQYF.

About this clone: This CDR3 is also generated by other DNA sequences in the sample. The chain joins TRBV5-1 to TRBJ2-5; tentatively, D is TRBD1 (5 bases). V lost 2 bases and J 2 bases, leaving 10 bases between the germline ends. This CDR3 region has 14 residues. Germline V gene sequence: CDR1 SGHRS, CDR2 YFSETQ. This CDR3 is CASSLGAAQETQYF. The CDR3 bases are TGCGCCAGCAGCTTAGGGGCGGCACAAGAGACCCAGTACTTC.